Listed below are T cell receptor beta chains from one sample, sequenced in a study of monozygotic twins with inflammatory bowel disease. With the 5' RACE reads reprocessed, TCRdb shows one record per CDR3 protein and no DNA. The listing records nearly 450,000 distinct CDR3 sequences. Sequencing was performed on blood. These receptors were collected from a human donor with ulcerative colitis or Crohn's disease, or a healthy co-twin of an affected twin (not recorded which). Both conserved end residues are part of each CDR3.

v_call	j_call	cdr3_aa
TRBV18	TRBJ2-1	CASSPPTTYNEQFF
TRBV6-1	TRBJ1-1	CASSVQQGFGNTEAFF
TRBV12-3/TRBV12-4	TRBJ2-1	CASSPNRGNSYNEQFF
TRBV9	TRBJ2-3	CASSSTVSKKDTDTQYF
TRBV12-3/TRBV12-4	TRBJ1-6	CASSQQAGGSPLHF
TRBV5-1	TRBJ1-1	CASRTTGEANTEAFF
TRBV7-9	TRBJ2-1	CASSPGRRGNEQFF
TRBV20-1	TRBJ1-1	CSAQRGATEAFF
TRBV5-1	TRBJ2-2	CASSLGTGRNTGELFF
TRBV7-7	TRBJ2-1	CASSLALAADEQFF
TRBV9	TRBJ2-3	CASSDRDRGRGDTQYF
TRBV6-6	TRBJ2-1	CASTDRADEQFF
TRBV18	TRBJ2-1	CASSPNLYNEQFF
TRBV12-3/TRBV12-4	TRBJ1-1	CASSEGSTEAFF
TRBV7-2	TRBJ2-7	CASSSGTGGYEQYF
TRBV7-9	TRBJ2-3	CASSLKRPTTDTQYF
TRBV25-1	TRBJ1-4	CASSAGRQTNEKLFF
TRBV4-3	TRBJ1-1	CASSQGGGVNTEAFF
TRBV27	TRBJ2-5	CASSRQNGETQYF
TRBV7-2	TRBJ1-1	CASSPGERVNTEAFF
TRBV7-3	TRBJ2-7	CASSLMGTVEEQYF
TRBV7-9	TRBJ1-4	CASSTGRGGNEKLFF
TRBV29-1	TRBJ1-4	CSGGTWEKLFF
TRBV7-2	TRBJ2-3	CASSQGPLTDTQYF
TRBV27	TRBJ1-1	CASKERGEQGTEAFF
TRBV5-5	TRBJ1-2	CASSRPGTGRYGYTF
TRBV18	TRBJ2-2	CASSLPNRGSTGELFF
TRBV20-1	TRBJ1-1	CSASYDSTWDTEAFF
TRBV12-5	TRBJ2-1	CASGHSDRSYNEQFF
TRBV3-1	TRBJ2-6	CASSWVSGANVLTF
TRBV11-2	TRBJ1-6	CASSSRPGQRGNSPLHF
TRBV7-9	TRBJ2-7	CASNHDRYEQYF
TRBV29-1	TRBJ2-1	CSVEVTVGSEQFF
TRBV5-1	TRBJ1-1	CASSPAGDRVVRGEAFF
TRBV5-1	TRBJ2-7	CASSLVVAGGVWYF
TRBV4-2	TRBJ2-7	CASSQDRPFAYEQYF
TRBV18	TRBJ1-2	CASSPGQGEVYGYTF
TRBV7-8	TRBJ2-5	CASSFRGAETQYF
TRBV4-1	TRBJ2-7	CASSHHFGEQYF
TRBV12-3/TRBV12-4	TRBJ1-5	CASSFARGEWPQHF
TRBV2	TRBJ1-1	CASSGEVNTEAFF
TRBV19	TRBJ2-1	CASSPGTVRVEQFF
TRBV4-1	TRBJ1-6	CASSPAREYNSPLHF
TRBV10-3	TRBJ2-1	CAISETPMSGGSYNEQFF
TRBV12-3/TRBV12-4	TRBJ2-1	CASSFEAAVYNEQFF
TRBV5-6	TRBJ1-2	CASSLGDAGYGYTF
TRBV7-2	TRBJ2-3	CASSPRLAGGSTDTQYF
TRBV4-2	TRBJ1-2	CASSQDLPVPIDYGYTF
TRBV28	TRBJ2-7	CASNKILAGGGDEQYF
TRBV28	TRBJ2-7	CASSQGTGEAEQYF